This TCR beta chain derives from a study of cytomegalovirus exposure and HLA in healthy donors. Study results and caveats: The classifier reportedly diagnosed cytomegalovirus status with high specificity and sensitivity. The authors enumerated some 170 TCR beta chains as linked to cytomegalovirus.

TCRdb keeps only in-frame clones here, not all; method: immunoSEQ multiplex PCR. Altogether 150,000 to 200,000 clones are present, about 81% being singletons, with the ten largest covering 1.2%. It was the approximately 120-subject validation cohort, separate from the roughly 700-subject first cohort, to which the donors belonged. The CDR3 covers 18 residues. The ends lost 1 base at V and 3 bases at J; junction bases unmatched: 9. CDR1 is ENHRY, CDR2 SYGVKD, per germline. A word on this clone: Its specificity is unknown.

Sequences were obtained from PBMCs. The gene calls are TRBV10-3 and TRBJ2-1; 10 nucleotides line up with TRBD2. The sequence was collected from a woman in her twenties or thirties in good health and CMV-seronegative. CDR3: CAISELGSGGGYYNEQFF. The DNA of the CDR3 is TGTGCCATCAGTGAGTTAGGAAGCGGGGGGGGATACTACAATGAGCAGTTCTTC.